The 27 T cell receptor beta chains below were found in one sample sequenced in a study of beta chain features in type 1 diabetes (dated by TCRdb to the late 2010s). The library relied on the immunoSEQ multiplex PCR assay. All of the isolated RNA was reverse transcribed with the High Capacity cDNA Reverse Transcription Kit, so expressed TCRB transcripts were sequenced. In its TCRdb copy, this immuneACCESS table keeps in-frame sequences only and misses some clones. Where compared with another copy, unresolved V genes explain less than half of these, and the others have no known cause. This sample lists roughly 300,000 clones; less than 15% were detected once. The top ten constitute 6.7% of the sample. Sequencing was performed on central memory CD4+ T cells from blood. These receptors all come from a man aged 30 to 45 in good health.

This clone turned up a few times. V gene TRBV10-3 combines with J gene TRBJ2-7, with TRBD2 matching over 8 bases. V dropped 11 bases and J dropped 7; count of bases not matched to a gene: 16. Germline V gene data show CDR1 as ENHRY and CDR2 as SYGVKD. The CDR3 runs to 14 residues. In nucleotides, the CDR3 is TGTGCCGTCGGGACTAGGGGCCCCTCGGGTGAGCAGTACGTC. Translating gives CAVGTRGPSGEQYV.

The chain uses TRBV4-3 and TRBJ2-2, with 8 bases matching TRBD1. After removal of 8 bases from V and 7 bases from J, the junction contained 12 bases not matched to a gene. CDR1 and CDR2 (germline): LGHNA, YSLEER. The CDR3 length is 15 residues. The CDR3 DNA sequence: TGCGCCAGCCATACGGACAGGGACGCTAACGGGGAGCTGTTTTTT. Encoded protein: CASHTDRDANGELFF.

This clone appeared a few times. This chain connects TRBV29-1 to TRBJ1-2; 9 bases align to TRBD1. The CDR3 runs to 13 residues. V lost 6 bases and J lost 7; bases outside the gene matches: 9. Germline values: CDR1 SQVTM, CDR2 ANQGSEA. DNA for the CDR3: TGCAGCGTGTCTTGGGGACAGGGTGCTGGCTACACCTTC. Protein: CSVSWGQGAGYTF.

In its sample, this clone was seen a few times. The chain carries TRBV5-1 and TRBJ2-7; D gene uncertain. Germline V CDR1 and CDR2: SGHRS, YFSETQ. The CDR3 has 12 residues. V lost 2 bases and J lost 3, with 6 bases in between. This CDR3 reads CASSLRIYEQYV. CDR3 bases: TGCGCCAGCAGCTTACGCATCTACGAGCAGTACGTC.

This clone was counted between two and nine times. The chain links TRBV9 to TRBJ2-3, with TRBD2 matching over 9 bases. Trimming at V came to 4 bases and at J to 1 base, leaving 10 bases not matched to a gene. The germline gives CDR1 SGDLS, CDR2 YYNGEE. The CDR3 covers 17 residues. The CDR3: CASSSKVAGAGTDTQYF. The CDR3 DNA sequence: TGTGCCAGCAGCTCCAAGGTAGCGGGAGCGGGCACAGATACGCAGTATTTT.

This chain connects TRBV7-2 to TRBJ2-3, with 10 positions matching TRBD2. This CDR3 has 17 amino acids. V was pared by 5 bases and J by 3 bases, with 11 bases of the junction left unmatched. Germline loops: CDR1 SGHTA, CDR2 FQGNSA. The CDR3 reads CASSPDGGTSVTDTQYF. The CDR3 DNA reads as TGTGCCAGCAGCCCGGACGGCGGGACTAGCGTAACAGATACGCAGTATTTT. Combining the CDR3 with reference TRBV7-2 and TRBJ2-3 gives the whole variable domain GAGVSQSPSNKVTEKGKDVELRCDPISGHTALYWYRQSLGQGLEFLIYFQGNSAPDKSGLPSDRFSAERTGGSVSTLTIQRTQQEDSAVYLCASSPDGGTSVTDTQYFGPGTRLTVL.

CDR3 protein: CASRDRDRAFGYTF. Written as DNA, the CDR3 is TGTGCCAGCAGAGACCGGGACAGGGCTTTTGGCTACACCTTC. The V gene is TRBV2, the J gene TRBJ1-2; the match to TRBD1 covers 9 bases. Germline V gene lookup returns CDR1 SNHLY and CDR2 FYNNEI. V trimming: 6 bases; J trimming: 7 bases; junction bases outside the gene matches: 9. CDR3 size: 14 residues.

In this sample, this clone turned up a few times. The chain combines TRBV7-2 with TRBJ2-1; either TRBD1 or TRBD2 may supply D (5 bases each). The CDR3 length is 19 residues. V was clipped by 5 bases and J by 3 bases, with 26 bases between them. The germline gives CDR1 SGHTA, CDR2 FQGNSA. CDR3 in amino acids: CASSLTTGRRLVGYNEQFF. Written as DNA, the CDR3 is TGTGCCAGCAGCCTCACGACGGGGCGAAGGTTAGTAGGCTACAATGAGCAGTTCTTC.

This clone showed up just a few times. CDR3 sequence reads: CAGRQGLGGELFF. In nucleotides, the CDR3 is TGTGCCGGTCGACAGGGGCTAGGCGGGGAGCTGTTTTTT. The chain recombines TRBV2 with TRBJ2-2; 8 bases match TRBD1. The CDR3 length is 13 residues. The V and J ends lost 11 bases and 7 bases, in that order; junction bases with no gene match: 9. Per the germline V gene, CDR1 is SNHLY and CDR2 is FYNNEI.

The rearrangement uses TRBV4-3 and TRBJ2-3; TRBD2 aligns across 12 bases. The CDR3 has 16 amino acids. V was clipped by 4 bases and J by 6 bases; unmatched bases: 8. Germline CDR1 is LGHNA and CDR2 is YSLEER. In DNA form, the CDR3 reads TGCGCCAGCAGCCGCCTAGCGGGGGGGCCATATGATACGCAGTATTTT. This encodes CASSRLAGGPYDTQYF.

The gene calls are TRBV18 and TRBJ2-1; 10 nucleotides line up with TRBD2. V was clipped by 0 bases and J by 12 bases; unmatched bases: 8. The CDR3 length is 15 residues. CDR1 is KGHSH and CDR2 is LQKENI in the germline V gene. The CDR3 nucleotides read TGTGCCAGCTCACCACCGCTAGCGGGGGACCCGGGGCAGTTCTTC. It is translated as CASSPPLAGDPGQFF.

Ten or more counts support this clone. The rearrangement links TRBV7-2 to TRBJ2-2, with unresolved D. Germline assignment: CDR1 SGHTA and CDR2 FQGNSA. Trimming cost V 5 bases and J 7 bases, with 14 bases left between them. CDR3 length: 14 amino acids. CDR3 region: CASSLPPRSGELFF. CDR3 nucleotide sequence: TGTGCCAGCAGCCTCCCGCCCCGGAGCGGGGAGCTGTTTTTT.

To note about this clone: Being one base from a much bigger clone, this may be a read error. The V and J genes are TRBV7-6 and TRBJ2-1; D not resolved. The CDR3 covers 11 residues. V dropped 3 bases and J dropped 6 bases, with 3 bases sitting between them. Germline V CDR1 and CDR2: SGHVS, FNYEAQ. The CDR3 loop is CASSFSNEQFF. The CDR3 nucleotides read TGTGCCAGCAGCTTTAGCAATGAGCAGTTCTTC.

This clone has just a few counts. The CDR3 region has the DNA TGTGCCAGCAGCTGGGGGTCGGAGACCCAGTACTTC. Its translation: CASSWGSETQYF. V is TRBV5-6 and J is TRBJ2-5; the D call may be TRBD1 or TRBD2 (5 bases each). Germline CDR1 SGHDT, CDR2 YYEEEE. The CDR3 spans 12 residues. V shed 3 bases and J shed 5 bases, with 8 bases lying between them.

This clone was observed a handful of times. This chain links TRBV11-2 with TRBJ2-1; 8 bases fit TRBD2. The CDR3 contains 15 residues. V trimming: 6 bases; J trimming: 2 bases; junction bases outside the gene matches: 6. The germline V gene has CDR1 SGHAT and CDR2 FQNNGV. The DNA of the CDR3 is TGTGCCAGCAGGCCACGGGGGGGCGCCTACAATGAGCAGTTCTTC. As protein: CASRPRGGAYNEQFF.

The V and J genes are TRBV11-3 and TRBJ2-7; 7 nucleotides match TRBD1. This CDR3 is 12 amino acids long. The junction had 4 bases not matched to a gene; V was cut back by 5 bases and J by 6 bases. Germline values: CDR1 SGHNT, CDR2 YENEEA. CDR3 region: CASSIPGGEQYV. The CDR3 coding sequence is TGTGCCAGCAGCATCCCAGGGGGCGAGCAGTACGTC.

This clone was recorded a few times. The chain is built from TRBV15 and TRBJ1-3; 9 nucleotides agree with TRBD1. Per the germline V gene, CDR1 is LNHNV and CDR2 is YYDKDF (reference sequence). This CDR3 contains 16 residues. V gave up 7 bases and J gave up 4 bases; unmatched junction bases: 11. CDR3 amino acids: CATTRGQGQGGNTIYF. The CDR3 DNA sequence: TGTGCCACCACCCGAGGACAGGGGCAAGGAGGAAACACCATATATTTT.

This clone has more than one count but fewer than ten. The chain recombines TRBV11-3 with TRBJ2-3; perhaps TRBD1 as D (7 bases). CDR1 and CDR2 (germline): SGHNT, YENEEA. V gave up 5 bases and J gave up 6 bases, with 15 bases separating them. This CDR3 is 14 amino acids long. The DNA for the CDR3 is TGTGCCAGCAGCCCGGCGGCAGGGGGGGATACGCAGTATTTT. Translated: CASSPAAGGDTQYF. The full variable domain, rest sourced from reference TRBV11-3 and TRBJ2-3, is EAGVVQSPRYKIIEKKQPVAFWCNPISGHNTLYWYLQNLGQGPELLIRYENEEAVDDSQLPKDRFSAERLKGVDSTLKIQPAELGDSAVYLCASSPAAGGDTQYFGPGTRLTVL.

A few counts support this clone. The CDR3 loop reads CASSPSVDSRGYTF. DNA of the CDR3: TGCGCCAGCAGCCCCTCTGTGGACAGTCGTGGCTACACCTTC. The chain uses TRBV5-1 and TRBJ1-2; tentative D call: TRBD1 (6 bases). The V and J ends lost 4 bases and 7 bases respectively, with 17 bases between them. CDR3 length equals 14 residues. Germline V gene sequence: CDR1 SGHRS, CDR2 YFSETQ.

The V gene is TRBV4-1, the J gene TRBJ1-1, with D perhaps TRBD1 (5 bases). Trimming took 6 bases from V and 4 from J, leaving 15 bases between them. CDR3 length equals 14 residues. CDR1 is MGHRA and CDR2 is YSYEKL in the germline V gene. The CDR3 loop is CASRGTLKGTEAFF. In nucleotides, the CDR3 is TGCGCCAGCAGAGGGACCCTCAAGGGCACTGAAGCTTTCTTT.

This clone has a count of ten or more. The chain has TRBV2 and TRBJ2-4; 11 nucleotides line up with TRBD1. The CDR3 spans 14 residues. Germline V CDR1 and CDR2: SNHLY, FYNNEI. J lost 15 bases, V lost 6 bases, and 13 bases had no gene match. The CDR3 protein is CASRGGGTGGMRYF. CDR3 nucleotides: TGTGCCAGCAGAGGAGGGGGGACAGGGGGAATGCGGTACTTC.

This chain joins TRBV9 and TRBJ1-2; tentative D call: TRBD1 (5 bases). There are 12 residues in the CDR3. The ends were cut back, 0 bases at V and 8 bases at J, with 8 bases in the middle. Looked up from germline, CDR1 is SGDLS and CDR2 is YYNGEE. Here the CDR3 DNA reads TGTGCCAGCAGCGTAGGGGGCGCGGGCTACACCTTC. Protein: CASSVGGAGYTF.

The chain is built from TRBV7-9 and TRBJ1-3; no clear D gene. The CDR3 has 13 amino acids. Germline-derived CDR1 and CDR2 are SEHNR and FQNEAQ (reference sequence). Trimming shortened V by 5 bases and J by 3 bases, and 8 bases separated the two germline ends. CDR3 region: CASSREDGNTIYF. The CDR3 nucleotides read TGTGCCAGCAGCCGAGAGGATGGAAACACCATATATTTT.

Many counts were recorded for this clone. This chain links TRBV7-2 with TRBJ2-5; D is unresolved. CDR3 length equals 15 residues. Trimming removed 5 bases from V and 0 bases from J, with 13 bases in between. Germline CDR1 and CDR2: SGHTA and FQGNSA. CDR3 residues: CASSPRPQYQETQYF. Written as DNA, the CDR3 is TGTGCCAGCAGCCCCAGACCACAGTACCAAGAGACCCAGTACTTC. Supplemented by reference TRBV7-2 and TRBJ2-5, the full variable domain reads GAGVSQSPSNKVTEKGKDVELRCDPISGHTALYWYRQSLGQGLEFLIYFQGNSAPDKSGLPSDRFSAERTGGSVSTLTIQRTQQEDSAVYLCASSPRPQYQETQYFGPGTRLLVL.

V usage is TRBV10-3 and J usage is TRBJ2-3; 7 bases align to TRBD2. Per the germline V gene, CDR1 is ENHRY and CDR2 is SYGVKD. Germline trimming cut 11 bases from V and 1 base from J; bases unmatched to any gene: 3. The CDR3 totals 12 residues. The CDR3 protein is CAGRGGTDTQYF. The CDR3, as DNA: TGTGCCGGACGGGGGGGCACAGATACGCAGTATTTT.

This clone was seen a few times. V and J are TRBV27 and TRBJ1-5; no reliable D call. Germline assignment: CDR1 MNHEY and CDR2 SMNVEV (reference sequence). The V and J ends lost 8 bases and 4 bases respectively, with 18 bases between them. This CDR3 is 15 amino acids long. The CDR3 DNA follows: TGTGCCAGCGGCCTTGGTTTGGGTGGGAATCAGCCCCAGCATTTT. Residues: CASGLGLGGNQPQHF.

The chain carries TRBV28 and TRBJ1-4; D is undetermined. CDR1 is MDHEN, CDR2 SYDVKM, per germline. Trimming cost V 6 bases and J 6 bases, with 17 bases left between them. This CDR3 is 15 amino acids long. CDR3 residues: CASSPWGVGDEKLFF. The CDR3, as DNA: TGTGCCAGCAGCCCGTGGGGAGTAGGAGATGAAAAACTGTTTTTT.